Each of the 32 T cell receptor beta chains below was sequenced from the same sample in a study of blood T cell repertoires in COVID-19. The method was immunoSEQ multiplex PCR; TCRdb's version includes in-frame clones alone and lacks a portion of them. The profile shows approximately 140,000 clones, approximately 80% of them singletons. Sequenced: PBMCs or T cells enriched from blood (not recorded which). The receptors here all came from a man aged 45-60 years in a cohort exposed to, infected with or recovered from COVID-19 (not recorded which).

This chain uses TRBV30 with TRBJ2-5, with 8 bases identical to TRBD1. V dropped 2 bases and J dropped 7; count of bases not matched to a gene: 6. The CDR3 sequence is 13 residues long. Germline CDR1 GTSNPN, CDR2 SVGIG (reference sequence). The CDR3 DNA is TGTGCCTGGAGTACAACCGACAGGGGGACCCAGTACTTC. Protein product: CAWSTTDRGTQYF. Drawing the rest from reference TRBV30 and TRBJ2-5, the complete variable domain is SQTIHQWPATLVQPVGSPLSLECTVEGTSNPNLYWYRQAAGRGLQLLFYSVGIGQISSEVPQNLSASRPQDRQFILSSKKLLLSDSGFYLCAWSTTDRGTQYFGPGTRLLVL.

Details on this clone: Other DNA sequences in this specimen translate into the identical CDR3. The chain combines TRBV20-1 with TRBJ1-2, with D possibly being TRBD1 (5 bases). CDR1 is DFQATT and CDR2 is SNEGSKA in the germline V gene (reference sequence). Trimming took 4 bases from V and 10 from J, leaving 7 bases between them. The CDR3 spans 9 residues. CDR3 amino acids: CSAKGAYTF. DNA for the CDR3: TGCAGTGCTAAAGGGGCCTACACCTTC.

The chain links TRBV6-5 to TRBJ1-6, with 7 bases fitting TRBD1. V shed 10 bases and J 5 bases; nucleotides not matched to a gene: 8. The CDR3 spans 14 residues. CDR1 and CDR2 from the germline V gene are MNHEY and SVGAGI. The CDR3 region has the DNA TGTGCCATCTCCTCGACAGGGAATAATTCACCCCTCCACTTT. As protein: CAISSTGNNSPLHF.

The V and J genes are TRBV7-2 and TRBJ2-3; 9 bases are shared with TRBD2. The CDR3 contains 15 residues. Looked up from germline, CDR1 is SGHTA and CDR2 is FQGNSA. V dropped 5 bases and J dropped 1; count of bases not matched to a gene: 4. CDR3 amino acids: CASSMRLAGTDTQYF. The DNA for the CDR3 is TGTGCCAGCAGCATGAGACTAGCGGGCACAGATACGCAGTATTTT.

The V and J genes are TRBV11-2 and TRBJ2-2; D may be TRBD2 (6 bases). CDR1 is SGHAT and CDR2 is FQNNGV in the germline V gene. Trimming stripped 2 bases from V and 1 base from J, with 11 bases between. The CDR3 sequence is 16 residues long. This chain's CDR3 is CASSLIRRGNTGELFF. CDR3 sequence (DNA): TGTGCCAGCAGCTTAATCCGGCGGGGGAACACCGGGGAGCTGTTTTTT.

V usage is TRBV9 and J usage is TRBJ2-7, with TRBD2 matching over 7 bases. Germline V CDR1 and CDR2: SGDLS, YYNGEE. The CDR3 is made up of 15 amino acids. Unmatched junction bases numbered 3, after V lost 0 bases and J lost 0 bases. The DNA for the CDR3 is TGTGCCAGCAGCGTAGACGGCGGGAGCTCCTACGAGCAGTACTTC. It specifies CASSVDGGSSYEQYF.

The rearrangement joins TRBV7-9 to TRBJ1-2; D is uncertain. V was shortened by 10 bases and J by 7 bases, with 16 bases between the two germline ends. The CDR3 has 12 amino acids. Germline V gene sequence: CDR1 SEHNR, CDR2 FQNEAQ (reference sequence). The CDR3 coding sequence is TGTGCCATCTGGGCCCAGATGGGTGGCTACACCTTC. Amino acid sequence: CAIWAQMGGYTF.

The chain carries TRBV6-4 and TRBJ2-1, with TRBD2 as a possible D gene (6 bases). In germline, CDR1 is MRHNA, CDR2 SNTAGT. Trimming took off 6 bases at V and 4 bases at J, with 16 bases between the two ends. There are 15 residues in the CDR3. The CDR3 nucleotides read TGTGCCAGCAGCGAACAGGTAGCGGTGTACAATGAGCAGTTCTTC. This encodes CASSEQVAVYNEQFF.

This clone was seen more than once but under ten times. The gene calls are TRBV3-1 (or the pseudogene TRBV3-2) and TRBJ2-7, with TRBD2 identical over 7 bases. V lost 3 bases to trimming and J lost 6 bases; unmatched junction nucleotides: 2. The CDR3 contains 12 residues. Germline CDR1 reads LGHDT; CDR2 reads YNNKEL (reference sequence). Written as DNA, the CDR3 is TGTGCCAGCAGCCACGGGGGGAGCGAGCAGTACTTC. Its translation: CASSHGGSEQYF.

CDR3 DNA sequence: TGTGCCAGCTCCCTGACTAGCGGCACAGATACGCAGTATTTT. This translates into CASSLTSGTDTQYF. V usage is TRBV5-4 and J usage is TRBJ2-3; TRBD2 matches at 8 bases. This CDR3 region has 14 residues. Trimming at V came to 7 bases and at J to 1 base, leaving 5 bases not matched to a gene. Germline lookup yields CDR1 SGHNT and CDR2 YYREEE (reference sequence). Variable domain in full (rest from reference TRBV5-4 and TRBJ2-3): ETGVTQSPTHLIKTRGQQVTLRCSSQSGHNTVSWYQQALGQGPQFIFQYYREEENGRGNFPPRFSGLQFPNYSSELNVNALELDDSALYLCASSLTSGTDTQYFGPGTRLTVL.

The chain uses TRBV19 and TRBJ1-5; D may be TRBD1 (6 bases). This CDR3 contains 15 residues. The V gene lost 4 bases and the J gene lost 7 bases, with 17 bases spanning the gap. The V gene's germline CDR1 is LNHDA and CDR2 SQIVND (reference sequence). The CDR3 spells CASSRGAAGGQPQHF. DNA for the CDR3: TGTGCCAGTAGTAGGGGGGCCGCCGGGGGGCAGCCCCAGCATTTT.

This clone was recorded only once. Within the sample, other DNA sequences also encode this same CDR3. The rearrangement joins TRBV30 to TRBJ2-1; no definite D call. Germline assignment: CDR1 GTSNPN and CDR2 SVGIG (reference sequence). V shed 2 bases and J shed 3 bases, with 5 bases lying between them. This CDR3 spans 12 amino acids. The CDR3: CAWSPLYNEQFF. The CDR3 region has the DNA TGTGCCTGGAGTCCCCTCTACAATGAGCAGTTCTTC.

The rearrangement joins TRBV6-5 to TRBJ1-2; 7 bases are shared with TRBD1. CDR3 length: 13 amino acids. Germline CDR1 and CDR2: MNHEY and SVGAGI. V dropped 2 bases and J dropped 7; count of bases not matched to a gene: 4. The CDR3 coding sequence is TGTGCCAGCAGTTACGGGACAGAACGTGGCTACACCTTC. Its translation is CASSYGTERGYTF.

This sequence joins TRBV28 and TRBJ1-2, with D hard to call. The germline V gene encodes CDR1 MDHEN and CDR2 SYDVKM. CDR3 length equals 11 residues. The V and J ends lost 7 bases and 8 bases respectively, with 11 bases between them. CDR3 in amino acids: CASTTTWGYTF. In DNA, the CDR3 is TGTGCCAGCACCACCACTTGGGGCTACACCTTC.

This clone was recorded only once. In nucleotides, the CDR3 is TGTGCCAGCAGCTCCGGGACTAGCGGATACAATGAGCAGTTCTTC. Residues: CASSSGTSGYNEQFF. This rearrangement joins TRBV5-4 to TRBJ2-1, with 11 positions matching TRBD2. Germline V gene data show CDR1 as SGHNT and CDR2 as YYREEE (reference sequence). The CDR3 runs 15 residues. J was trimmed by 4 bases and V by 3 bases; bases with no gene match: 3.

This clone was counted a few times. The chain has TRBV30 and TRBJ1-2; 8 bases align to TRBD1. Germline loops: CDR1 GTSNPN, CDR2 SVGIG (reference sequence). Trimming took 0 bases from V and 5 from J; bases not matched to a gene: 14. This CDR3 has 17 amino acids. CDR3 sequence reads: CAWSVSSQGARAYGYTF. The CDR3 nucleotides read TGTGCCTGGAGTGTAAGCTCTCAGGGGGCTAGGGCATATGGCTACACCTTC.

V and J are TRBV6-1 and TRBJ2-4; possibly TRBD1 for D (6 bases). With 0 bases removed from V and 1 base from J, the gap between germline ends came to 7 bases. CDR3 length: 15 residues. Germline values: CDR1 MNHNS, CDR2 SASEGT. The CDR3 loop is CASSEAGAAKNIQYF. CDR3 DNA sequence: TGTGCCAGCAGTGAAGCGGGGGCGGCCAAAAACATTCAGTACTTC.

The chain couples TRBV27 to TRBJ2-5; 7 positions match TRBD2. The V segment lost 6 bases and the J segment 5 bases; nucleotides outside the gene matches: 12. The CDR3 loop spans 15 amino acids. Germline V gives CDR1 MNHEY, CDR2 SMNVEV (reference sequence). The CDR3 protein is CASRPREGGVETQYF. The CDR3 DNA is TGTGCCAGCAGACCTAGGGAGGGCGGTGTGGAGACCCAGTACTTC.

The CDR3 protein is CASSLASGQGDGYTF. The CDR3 DNA sequence: TGTGCCAGCAGCTTAGCATCAGGACAGGGAGATGGCTACACCTTC. V is TRBV7-9 and J is TRBJ1-2; 8 bases match TRBD1. This CDR3 contains 15 residues. Per the germline V gene, CDR1 is SEHNR and CDR2 is FQNEAQ (reference sequence). Trimming removed 0 bases from V and 6 bases from J; junction bases left unmatched: 6.

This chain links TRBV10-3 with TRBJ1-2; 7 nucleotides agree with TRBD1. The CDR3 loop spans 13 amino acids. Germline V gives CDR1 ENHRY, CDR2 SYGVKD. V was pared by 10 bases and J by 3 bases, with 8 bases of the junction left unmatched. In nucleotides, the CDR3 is TGTGCCACCAACGGTGACAGGGACTATGGCTACACCTTC. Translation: CATNGDRDYGYTF.

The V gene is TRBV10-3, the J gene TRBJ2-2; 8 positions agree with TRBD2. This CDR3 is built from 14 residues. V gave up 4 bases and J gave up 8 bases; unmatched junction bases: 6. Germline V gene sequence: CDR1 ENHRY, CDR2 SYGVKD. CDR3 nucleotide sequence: TGTGCCATCAGTGGTTCGGGAGGGCCAGGGGAGCTGTTTTTT. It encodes CAISGSGGPGELFF.

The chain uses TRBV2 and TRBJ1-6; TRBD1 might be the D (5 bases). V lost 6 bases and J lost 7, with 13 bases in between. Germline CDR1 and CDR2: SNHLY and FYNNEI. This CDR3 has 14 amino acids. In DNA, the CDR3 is TGTGCCAGCAGGGATCAGGGAGGGAATTCACCCCTCCACTTT. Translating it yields CASRDQGGNSPLHF. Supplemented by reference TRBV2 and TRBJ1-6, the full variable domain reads EPEVTQTPSHQVTQMGQEVILRCVPISNHLYFYWYRQILGQKVEFLVSFYNNEISEKSEIFDDQFSVERPDGSNFTLKIRSTKLEDSAMYFCASRDQGGNSPLHFGNGTRLTVT.

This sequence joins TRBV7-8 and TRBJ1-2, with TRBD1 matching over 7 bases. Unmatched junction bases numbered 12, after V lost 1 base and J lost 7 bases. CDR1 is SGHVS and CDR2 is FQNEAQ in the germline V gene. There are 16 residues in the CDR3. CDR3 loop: CASSLVGTVVSSGYTF. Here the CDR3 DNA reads TGTGCCAGCAGCTTAGTAGGGACAGTCGTCTCTTCTGGCTACACCTTC.

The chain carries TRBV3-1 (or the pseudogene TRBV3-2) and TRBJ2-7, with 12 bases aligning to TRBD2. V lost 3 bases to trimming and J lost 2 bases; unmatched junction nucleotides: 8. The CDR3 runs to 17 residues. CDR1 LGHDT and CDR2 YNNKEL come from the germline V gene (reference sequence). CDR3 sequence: CASSHQTSGSRPYEQYF. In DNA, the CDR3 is TGTGCCAGCAGCCATCAGACTAGCGGGAGTCGGCCCTACGAGCAGTACTTC.

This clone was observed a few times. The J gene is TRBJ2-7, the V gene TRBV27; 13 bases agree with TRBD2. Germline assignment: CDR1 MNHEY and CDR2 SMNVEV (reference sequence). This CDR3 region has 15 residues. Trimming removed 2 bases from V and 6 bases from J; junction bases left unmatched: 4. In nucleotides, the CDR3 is TGTGCCAGCAGTTTAGGGGGACTAGCGGGAATCGAGCAGTACTTC. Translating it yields CASSLGGLAGIEQYF.

CDR3 sequence: CASSLGQGHYGYTF. The CDR3, as DNA: TGTGCCAGTAGTTTGGGACAGGGTCACTATGGCTACACCTTC. The V and J genes are TRBV19 and TRBJ1-2, with 9 bases identical to TRBD1. J gave up 3 bases and V 5 bases, and 4 bases lay outside the gene matches. CDR1 is LNHDA, CDR2 SQIVND, per germline (reference sequence). This CDR3 spans 14 amino acids. Full variable domain (rest looked up from reference TRBV19 and TRBJ1-2): DGGITQSPKYLFRKEGQNVTLSCEQNLNHDAMYWYRQDPGQGLRLIYYSQIVNDFQKGDIAEGYSVSREKKESFPLTVTSAQKNPTAFYLCASSLGQGHYGYTFGSGTRLTVV.

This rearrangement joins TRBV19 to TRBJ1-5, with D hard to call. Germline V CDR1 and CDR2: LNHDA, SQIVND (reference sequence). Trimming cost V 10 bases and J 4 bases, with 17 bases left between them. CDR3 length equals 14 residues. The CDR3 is CATPVRVTNQPQHF. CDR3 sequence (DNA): TGTGCCACTCCCGTGAGGGTGACAAATCAGCCCCAGCATTTT.

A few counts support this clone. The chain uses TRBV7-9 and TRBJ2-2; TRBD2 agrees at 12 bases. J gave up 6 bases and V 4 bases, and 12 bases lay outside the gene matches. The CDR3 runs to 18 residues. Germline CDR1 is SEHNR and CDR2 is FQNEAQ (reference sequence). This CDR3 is CASSSPTSGRGEAGELFF. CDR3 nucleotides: TGTGCCAGCAGCTCCCCGACTAGCGGGAGAGGAGAAGCCGGGGAGCTGTTTTTT.

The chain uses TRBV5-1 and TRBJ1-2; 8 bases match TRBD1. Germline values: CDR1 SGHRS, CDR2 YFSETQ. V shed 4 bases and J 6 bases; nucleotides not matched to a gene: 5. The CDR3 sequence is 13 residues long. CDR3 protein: CASSRTGWDGYTF. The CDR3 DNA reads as TGCGCCAGCAGCCGGACAGGGTGGGATGGCTACACCTTC.

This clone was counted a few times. The CDR3, as DNA: TGTGCCACCGCCCCTGCTAGCGGGAGAATCGTGGAGACCCAGTACTTC. As protein: CATAPASGRIVETQYF. The chain recombines TRBV24-1 with TRBJ2-5; 10 bases agree with TRBD2. Germline V gene lookup returns CDR1 KGHDR and CDR2 SFDVKD. The junction had 14 bases not matched to a gene; V was cut back by 9 bases and J by 5 bases. The CDR3 spans 16 residues.

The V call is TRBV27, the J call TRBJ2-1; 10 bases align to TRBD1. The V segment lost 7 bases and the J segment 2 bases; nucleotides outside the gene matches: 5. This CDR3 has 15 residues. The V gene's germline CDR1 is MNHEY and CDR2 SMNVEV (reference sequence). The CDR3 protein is CASIPGTGAYNEQFF. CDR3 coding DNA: TGTGCCAGCATCCCTGGGACAGGGGCCTACAATGAGCAGTTCTTC.

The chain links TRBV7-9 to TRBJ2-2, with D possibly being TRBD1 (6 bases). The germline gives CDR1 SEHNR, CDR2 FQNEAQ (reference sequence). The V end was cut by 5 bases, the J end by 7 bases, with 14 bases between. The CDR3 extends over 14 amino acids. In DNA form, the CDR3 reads TGTGCCAGCAGCCAAAACAGGGTTATCGGGGAGCTGTTTTTT. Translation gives CASSQNRVIGELFF.